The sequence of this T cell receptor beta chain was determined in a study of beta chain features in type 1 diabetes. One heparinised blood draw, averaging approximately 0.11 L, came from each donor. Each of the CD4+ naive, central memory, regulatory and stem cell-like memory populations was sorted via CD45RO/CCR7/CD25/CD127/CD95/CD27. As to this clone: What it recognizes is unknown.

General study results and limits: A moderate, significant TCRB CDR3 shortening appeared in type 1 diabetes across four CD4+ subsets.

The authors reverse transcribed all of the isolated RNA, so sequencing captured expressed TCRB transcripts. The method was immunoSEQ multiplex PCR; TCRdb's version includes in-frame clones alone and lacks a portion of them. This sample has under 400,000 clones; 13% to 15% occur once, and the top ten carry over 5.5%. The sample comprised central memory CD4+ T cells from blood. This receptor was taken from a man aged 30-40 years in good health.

The CDR3 DNA follows: TGTGCCAGCAGAGGGCCAGGCGATACGCAGTATTTT. Its translation: CASRGPGDTQYF. The chain combines TRBV6-1 with TRBJ2-3; no firm D call. Trimming cost V 6 bases and J 6 bases, with 10 bases left between them. This CDR3 has 12 amino acids. The V gene's germline CDR1 is MNHNS and CDR2 SASEGT.